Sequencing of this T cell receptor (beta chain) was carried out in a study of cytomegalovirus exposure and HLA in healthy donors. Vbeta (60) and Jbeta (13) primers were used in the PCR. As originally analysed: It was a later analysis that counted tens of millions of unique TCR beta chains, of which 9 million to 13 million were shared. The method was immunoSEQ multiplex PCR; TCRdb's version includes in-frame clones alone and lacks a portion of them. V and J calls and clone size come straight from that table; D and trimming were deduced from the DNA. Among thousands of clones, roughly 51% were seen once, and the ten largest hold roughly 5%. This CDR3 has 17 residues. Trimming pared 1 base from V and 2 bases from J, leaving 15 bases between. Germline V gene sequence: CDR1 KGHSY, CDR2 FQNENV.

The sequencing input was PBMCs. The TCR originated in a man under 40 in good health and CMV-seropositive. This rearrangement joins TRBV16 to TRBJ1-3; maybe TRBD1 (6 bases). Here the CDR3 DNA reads TGTGCCAGCAGCCAATACCCAGCGGCAGGGGCTGGAAACACCATATATTTT. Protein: CASSQYPAAGAGNTIYF.